This T cell receptor (beta chain) was sequenced in a study of T-cell reconstitution after alpha-beta-depleted transplantation in children. Points from the study as a whole: Two months or so post-transplant, alpha-beta T cells reportedly derived from several hundred expanded graft clones.

Germline CDR1 reads SEHNR; CDR2 reads FQNEAQ (reference sequence). Deletions cut 5 bases from V and 0 bases from J, with 17 bases between. This CDR3 is built from 16 residues. Unique molecular identifiers were used in preparing the TCRbeta library. TCRdb fed the PCR reads into MiXCR, producing one record per CDR3 protein. Seen here are approximately 430,000 distinct CDR3 sequences, roughly 17% observed once, and the top ten hold 25% to 30%. Comment on this clonotype: Its antigen is currently unknown.

The input for sequencing was PBMCs, mostly from graft donor cells, taken 360 days after TCRalphabeta/CD19-depleted stem cell transplant. The receptor's source is a boy in the first two years of life who had a stem cell transplant for Wiskott-Aldrich syndrome, so the T cells may come from the graft donor. V usage is TRBV7-9 and J usage is TRBJ2-7; perhaps D is TRBD1 or TRBD2 (5 bases each). The DNA of the CDR3 is TGTGCCAGCAGCACAGGCCGGGACCACAGCTCCTACGAGCAGTACTTC. Translation: CASSTGRDHSSYEQYF. The full variable domain, its missing parts supplied by reference TRBV7-9 and TRBJ2-7, is DTGVSQNPRHKITKRGQNVTFRCDPISEHNRLYWYRQTLGQGPEFLTYFQNEAQLEKSRLLSDRFSAERPKGSFSTLEIQRTEQGDSAMYLCASSTGRDHSSYEQYFGPGTRLTVT.